These T cell receptor beta chains were read from a single sample in a study of T cells in Graves' hyperthyroidism and ophthalmopathy. MiXCR, run by TCRdb on the multiplex PCR reads, gives a single entry per CDR3 protein. The repertoire has about 500,000 distinct CDR3 sequences, around 15% of them found once; the top ten carry around 32%. The sample comprised blood. The receptors were gathered from a woman in her thirties with Graves' ophthalmopathy. The CDR3 runs from the conserved cysteine through the conserved F or W. A D gene is named only where the DNA matches it firmly. Clone sizes are given selectively: once, few, many, or a class where the clone is expanded.

>NA|NA|18|TRBJ1-6|TRBV4-1
CASSQEGGYWGDNSPLHF
TGCGCCAGCAGCCAAGAAGGTGGATACTGGGGTGATAATTCACCCCTCCACTTT
>NA|many|17|TRBJ2-7|TRBV6-4
CASRQLHNSGSTYEQYF
TGTGCCAGCAGGCAACTCCACAACAGCGGATCTACCTACGAGCAGTACTTC
>TRBD1|many|16|TRBJ1-4|TRBV20-1
CSARDLQGAINEKLFF
TGCAGTGCTAGAGACCTACAGGGGGCCATTAATGAAAAACTGTTTTTT
>NA|many|15|TRBJ2-3|TRBV7-2
CASTQIVRSTDTQYF
TGTGCCAGCACCCAGATTGTGCGCAGCACAGATACGCAGTATTTT
>TRBD2|many|15|TRBJ2-7|TRBV4-3
CASSQVAGGSYEQYF
TGCGCCAGCAGCCAAGTGGCGGGAGGTTCCTACGAGCAGTACTTC
>NA|many|13|TRBJ2-7|TRBV4-3
CASSQDIGGEQYF
TGCGCCAGCAGCCAAGATATAGGAGGCGAGCAGTACTTC
>TRBD2|few|13|TRBJ2-7|TRBV7-9
CASSLGTSREQYF
TGTGCCAGCAGCTTGGGGACTAGCCGCGAGCAGTACTTC
>NA|NA|12|TRBJ1-5|TRBV28
CASSPGDQPQHF
TGTGCCAGCAGTCCAGGGGATCAGCCCCAGCATTTT
>NA|few|14|TRBJ2-2|TRBV7-2
CASRLRTTTGELFF
TGTGCCAGCCGGCTCCGAACAACCACCGGGGAGCTGTTTTTT
>NA|NA|16|TRBJ1-5|TRBV15
CATSNPLGPGNQPQHF
TGTGCCACCAGCAACCCCCTCGGGCCTGGCAATCAGCCCCAGCATTTT
>TRBD1|many|16|TRBJ1-1|TRBV20-1
CSAPRGTGLMNTEAFF
TGCAGTGCCCCTCGCGGGACAGGGCTCATGAACACTGAAGCTTTCTTT
>NA|NA|15|TRBJ2-5|TRBV11-2
CASSLIFREMETQYF
TGTGCCAGCAGCTTAATATTTCGGGAGATGGAGACCCAGTACTTC
>NA|NA|14|TRBJ2-5|TRBV6-6
CASSYATGWETQYF
TGTGCCAGCAGTTACGCCACAGGGTGGGAGACCCAGTACTTC
>TRBD2|NA|16|TRBJ2-7|TRBV28
CASSLLPAGPSYEQYF
TGTGCCAGCAGTTTACTTCCAGCGGGACCGTCCTACGAGCAGTACTTC
>NA|few|16|TRBJ2-2|TRBV5-1
CASSFRAAGNTGELFF
TGCGCCAGCAGCTTCCGGGCGGCCGGGAACACCGGGGAGCTGTTTTTT
>NA|many|14|TRBJ1-2|TRBV20-1
CSGLPDRIVYGYTF
TGCAGTGGTCTCCCGGACAGAATAGTCTATGGCTACACCTTC
>NA|few|17|TRBJ1-6|TRBV13
CASSFYPRTGNNSPLHF
TGTGCCAGCAGCTTCTACCCGAGGACTGGGAATAATTCACCCCTCCACTTT
>NA|NA|17|TRBJ2-7|TRBV20-1
CSASPPPDYPNSYEQYF
TGCAGTGCTAGCCCCCCCCCAGACTACCCCAACTCCTACGAGCAGTACTTC
>NA|NA|16|TRBJ2-2|TRBV18
CASSPESAANTGELFF
TGTGCCAGCTCACCAGAGAGTGCGGCGAACACCGGGGAGCTGTTTTTT
>TRBD2|many|16|TRBJ2-3|TRBV28
CASSPMAGGPSNTQYF
TGTGCCAGCAGCCCTATGGCGGGGGGACCTTCAAATACGCAGTATTTT
>TRBD1|few|17|TRBJ2-3|TRBV27
CASGITGGYSSTDTQYF
TGTGCCAGCGGAATCACAGGGGGCTATTCTAGCACAGATACGCAGTATTTT
>NA|NA|14|TRBJ2-1|TRBV27
CASSLWTGNNEQFF
TGTGCCAGCAGTTTATGGACGGGGAACAATGAGCAGTTCTTC
>TRBD1|NA|16|TRBJ1-1|TRBV7-2
CASSRTGTGGLTEAFF
TGTGCCAGCAGCCGTACCGGGACAGGGGGACTCACTGAAGCTTTCTTT
>NA|many|13|TRBJ2-7|TRBV20-1
CSARPDGTYEQYF
TGCAGTGCTAGACCAGACGGTACCTACGAGCAGTACTTC
>TRBD1|many|13|TRBJ1-2|TRBV20-1
CSARHTGDYGYTF
TGCAGTGCTAGACATACAGGGGACTATGGCTACACCTTC
>TRBD2|many|13|TRBJ2-1|TRBV18
CASIPGLQNEQFF
TGTGCCAGCATTCCGGGACTACAAAATGAGCAGTTCTTC
>NA|NA|14|TRBJ2-7|TRBV20-1
CSASDPRGVYEQYF
TGCAGTGCCTCTGACCCCAGGGGGGTCTACGAGCAGTACTTC
>NA|NA|11|TRBJ2-7|TRBV6-2/TRBV6-3
CASSSQNEQYF
TGTGCCAGCAGTTCACAGAACGAGCAGTACTTC
>NA|many|14|TRBJ2-7|TRBV20-1
CSARDRPNSYEQYF
TGCAGTGCTAGAGATCGACCGAACTCCTACGAGCAGTACTTC
>NA|many|12|TRBJ2-1|TRBV28
CASSFSNNEQFF
TGTGCCAGCAGTTTCAGTAATAATGAGCAGTTCTTC
>NA|NA|16|TRBJ2-2|TRBV4-3
CASSQEWGLSTGELFF
TGCGCCAGCAGCCAAGAATGGGGATTGAGCACCGGGGAGCTGTTTTTT
>NA|many|14|TRBJ2-7|TRBV28
CASSFGGTLYEQYF
TGTGCCAGCAGTTTCGGCGGGACCCTCTACGAGCAGTACTTC
>NA|NA|14|TRBJ2-1|TRBV12-3/TRBV12-4
CASLRARSRYEQFF
TGTGCCAGTTTGAGGGCTAGATCGCGTTATGAGCAGTTCTTC
>NA|few|15|TRBJ2-1|TRBV5-4
CASSLPGQRDNEQFF
TGTGCCAGCAGCCTCCCCGGACAAAGGGACAATGAGCAGTTCTTC
>NA|NA|14|TRBJ1-1|TRBV6-1
CASSRGRANTEAFF
TGTGCCAGCAGTAGGGGTCGGGCGAACACTGAAGCTTTCTTT
>NA|few|14|TRBJ2-7|TRBV19
CASSISGRVGEQYF
TGTGCCAGTAGTATTTCCGGGAGAGTAGGGGAGCAGTACTTC
>NA|few|14|TRBJ1-2|TRBV7-9
CASSLDGLNYGYTF
TGTGCCAGCAGCCTCGACGGATTAAACTATGGCTACACCTTC
>NA|NA|16|TRBJ1-4|TRBV9
CASSALGTATNEKLFF
TGTGCCAGCAGCGCCTTAGGAACGGCCACTAATGAAAAACTGTTTTTT
>TRBD2|NA|18|TRBJ2-7|TRBV28
CASRPSGLAGGNPCEQYF
TGTGCCAGCAGGCCATCGGGACTAGCGGGAGGTAATCCCTGCGAGCAGTACTTC
>NA|many|18|TRBJ2-1|TRBV6-1
CASSQAGVVKQSYNEQFF
TGTGCCAGCAGCCAAGCGGGCGTAGTAAAACAAAGTTACAATGAGCAGTTCTTC
>NA|few|11|TRBJ2-1|TRBV28
CASSLLYEQFF
TGTGCCAGCAGTTTGTTGTACGAGCAGTTCTTC
>TRBD2|NA|15|TRBJ2-1|TRBV5-1
CASSPFGGSRNEQFF
TGCGCCAGCAGCCCATTCGGCGGGAGCCGGAATGAGCAGTTCTTC
>NA|NA|15|TRBJ1-5|TRBV7-3
CASSSEGYSNQPQHF
TGTGCCAGCAGCTCGGAGGGTTATAGCAATCAGCCCCAGCATTTT
>NA|many|13|TRBJ2-5|TRBV30
CAWIGGGTETQYF
TGTGCCTGGATCGGTGGCGGGACGGAGACCCAGTACTTC
>NA|many|12|TRBJ1-2|TRBV20-1
CSASPANYGYTF
TGCAGTGCTAGCCCAGCTAACTATGGCTACACCTTC
>NA|few|17|TRBJ2-5|TRBV20-1
CSAFNFGHQEGQETQYF
TGCAGTGCTTTCAATTTCGGACACCAGGAGGGGCAAGAGACCCAGTACTTC
>NA|NA|12|TRBJ2-2|TRBV18
CASQEGPGELFF
TGTGCCAGCCAAGAGGGGCCCGGGGAGCTGTTTTTT
>TRBD1|many|15|TRBJ1-2|TRBV28
CASSLGTGLGYGYTF
TGTGCCAGCAGTTTGGGGACAGGACTGGGCTATGGCTACACCTTC
>NA|few|15|TRBJ1-2|TRBV14
CASSQDLGEWYGYTF
TGTGCCAGCAGCCAAGATCTCGGAGAATGGTACGGCTACACCTTC
>NA|few|15|TRBJ2-5|TRBV29-1
CSASNARARGETQYF
TGCAGCGCCTCGAACGCCCGGGCCCGAGGGGAGACCCAGTACTTC